What follows are 7 T cell receptor beta chains derived from one specimen sequenced in a study of blood T cell repertoires in COVID-19. Assay: immunoSEQ multiplex PCR; the TCRdb copy retains only in-frame clones and omits some. The table shows hundreds of thousands of clones, with 70% to 90% occurring only once. Specimen: peripheral blood. The receptors stem from a woman aged 60 to 75 with COVID-19, enrolled during active disease.

The V and J genes are TRBV19 and TRBJ2-5; 9 nucleotides line up with TRBD1. V was clipped by 5 bases and J by 5 bases; unmatched bases: 9. Looked up from germline, CDR1 is LNHDA and CDR2 is SQIVND (reference sequence). The CDR3 extends over 15 amino acids. The CDR3 region is CASSYDRGMGETQYF. CDR3 in DNA: TGTGCCAGTAGTTATGACAGGGGGATGGGGGAGACCCAGTACTTC.

Here the CDR3 DNA reads TGTGCCAGCAGGAGGGGACTAGCGGGGGCCGATTCCTACGAGCAGTACTTC. Protein: CASRRGLAGADSYEQYF. The chain employs TRBV27 and TRBJ2-7; 14 bases are a match to TRBD2. V dropped 6 bases and J dropped 1; count of bases not matched to a gene: 8. CDR1 is MNHEY and CDR2 is SMNVEV in the germline V gene (reference sequence). CDR3 length equals 17 residues.

The chain joins TRBV11-2 to TRBJ2-5; TRBD2 matches 7 bases. This CDR3 is 15 amino acids long. J gave up 7 bases and V 1 base, and 9 bases lay outside the gene matches. Germline V gene data show CDR1 as SGHAT and CDR2 as FQNNGV. In DNA form, the CDR3 reads TGTGCCAGCAGCTTAGGAGGGACGGGGGGAACGACCCAGTACTTC. It is translated as CASSLGGTGGTTQYF.

This chain connects TRBV28 to TRBJ2-4; TRBD2 is a possible D gene (6 bases). V lost 0 bases, J lost 5 bases, and 11 bases lay in between. The CDR3 is 15 residues long. From germline, CDR1 is MDHEN and CDR2 SYDVKM. CDR3 amino acids: CASSLWTASENIQYF. The CDR3 DNA follows: TGTGCCAGCAGTTTATGGACAGCTAGCGAAAACATTCAGTACTTC.

V and J are TRBV7-6 and TRBJ2-1, with D maybe TRBD2 (6 bases). Trimming took off 0 bases at V and 7 bases at J, with 13 bases between the two ends. This CDR3 comprises 15 residues. CDR1 and CDR2 from the germline V gene are SGHVS and FNYEAQ. CDR3 in amino acids: CASSLAGTYANEQFF. DNA of the CDR3: TGTGCCAGCAGCTTAGCAGGGACTTACGCTAATGAGCAGTTCTTC.

CDR3 sequence: CASSSGQAYYGYTF. The CDR3 DNA is TGTGCCAGCAGCTCTGGCCAGGCCTACTATGGCTACACCTTC. This rearrangement joins TRBV7-9 to TRBJ1-2; D not certain. V dropped 4 bases and J dropped 3 bases, with 12 bases sitting between them. The germline CDR1 and CDR2 sequences are SEHNR and FQNEAQ (reference sequence). The CDR3 extends over 14 amino acids.

In regard to this clone: A junction boundary mismatches the germline segment, possibly from a read error. The chain is built from TRBV11-1 and TRBJ1-2, with 9 positions matching TRBD1. The germline V gene encodes CDR1 SGHAT and CDR2 FQDESV (reference sequence). There are 14 residues in the CDR3. This CDR3 is CASSHSAKQGAVCF. The CDR3, as DNA: TGTGCCAGCAGCCACTCAGCCAAACAGGGGGCGGTATGCTTC.